Following are 26 T cell receptor beta chains from one sample sequenced in a study of T-cell reconstitution after alpha-beta-depleted transplantation in children. Unique molecular identifiers were incorporated into the prepared TCRbeta library. TCRdb processed the PCR reads anew with MiXCR; each CDR3 protein has one entry. The table records a few hundred thousand distinct CDR3 sequences, about 9.9% of them present only once. The starting material was peripheral blood, obtained 180 days after TCRalphabeta/CD19-depleted stem cell transplant. All receptors derive from a male patient aged 2 to 10 who had a stem cell transplant for chronic granulomatous disease, so the T cells may come from the graft donor.

This clonotype was seen repeatedly, ten times or more. The V and J genes are TRBV12-3 or TRBV12-4 and TRBJ2-7; 11 positions match TRBD2. V trimming: 5 bases; J trimming: 4 bases; junction bases outside the gene matches: 4. The CDR3 loop spans 14 amino acids. CDR3 sequence: CASSPSSGGYEQYF. For the CDR3, the DNA is TGTGCCAGCAGTCCATCTAGCGGGGGGTACGAGCAGTACTTC.

This clonotype was recorded at least ten times. The rearrangement links TRBV27 to TRBJ1-5; D call uncertain. With 5 bases removed from V and 0 bases from J, the gap between germline ends came to 8 bases. From germline, CDR1 is MNHEY and CDR2 SMNVEV (reference sequence). CDR3 length equals 14 residues. The CDR3 is CASSLQISNQPQHF. CDR3 coding DNA: TGTGCCAGCAGTCTCCAGATTAGCAATCAGCCCCAGCATTTT.

This clonotype appeared many times. The chain couples TRBV20-1 to TRBJ2-1, with 9 bases matching TRBD1. Losses at the gene ends were 3 bases for V and 9 bases for J; bases not matched to a gene: 3. This CDR3 is 12 amino acids long. The germline gives CDR1 DFQATT, CDR2 SNEGSKA (reference sequence). Here the CDR3 DNA reads TGCAGTGCTAGTACAGGGGGCGGTGAGCAGTTCTTC. Translation gives CSASTGGGEQFF.

The table lists this clonotype with many counts. The chain is built from TRBV27 and TRBJ2-7, with D perhaps matching TRBD2 (6 bases). Germline V gives CDR1 MNHEY, CDR2 SMNVEV (reference sequence). The CDR3 spans 15 residues. V was shortened by 8 bases and J by 1 base, with 18 bases between the two germline ends. CDR3 region: CASRRERWGSYEQYF. The CDR3 nucleotides are TGTGCCAGCCGTCGGGAGCGCTGGGGATCCTACGAGCAGTACTTC.

This clonotype was recorded at least ten times. V is TRBV20-1 and J is TRBJ2-7; 13 nucleotides agree with TRBD2. This CDR3 is built from 16 residues. Germline V gene lookup returns CDR1 DFQATT and CDR2 SNEGSKA (reference sequence). V lost 3 bases and J lost 2; bases outside the gene matches: 7. CDR3 DNA: TGCAGTGCTAGGGCCAGACTAGCGGGGGGACCCTACGAGCAGTACTTC. Protein sequence: CSARARLAGGPYEQYF.

This clonotype was seen repeatedly, ten times or more. The CDR3 is CASSLDPDYEQYF. The CDR3 DNA reads TGCGCCAGCAGTCTGGACCCAGACTACGAGCAGTACTTC. This chain uses TRBV4-3 with TRBJ2-7; D not resolved. CDR3 size: 13 residues. Germline lookup yields CDR1 LGHNA and CDR2 YSLEER. Trimming took 6 bases from V and 3 from J, leaving 12 bases between them.

This clonotype was counted at least ten times. The V gene is TRBV7-3, the J gene TRBJ2-1; D may match TRBD1 or TRBD2 (6 bases each). The germline CDR1 and CDR2 sequences are SGHTA and FQGTGA. The CDR3 covers 14 residues. Trimming stripped 5 bases from V and 8 bases from J, with 16 bases between. This CDR3 is CASSPAGGRDEQFF. CDR3 DNA: TGTGCCAGCAGCCCCGCTGGGGGGCGCGATGAGCAGTTCTTC.

This chain uses TRBV12-3 or TRBV12-4 with TRBJ1-1, with TRBD1 matching over 9 bases. The V segment lost 2 bases and the J segment 4 bases; nucleotides outside the gene matches: 11. CDR3 length equals 17 residues. CDR3 region: CASSLIRGQGGSTEAFF. CDR3 nucleotides: TGTGCCAGCAGTTTAATAAGGGGACAGGGAGGGAGCACTGAAGCTTTCTTT.

This clonotype was detected many times. The rearrangement links TRBV12-3 or TRBV12-4 to TRBJ2-3; 10 bases fit TRBD2. V gave up 2 bases and J gave up 4 bases; unmatched junction bases: 6. The CDR3 is 16 amino acids. The CDR3 DNA follows: TGTGCCAGCAGTTTATCGACTAGCGGGTTTGCAGATACGCAGTATTTT. This sequence encodes CASSLSTSGFADTQYF.

In its sample, this clonotype was seen a few times. This chain joins TRBV18 and TRBJ2-3, with unresolved D. Germline V gene sequence: CDR1 KGHSH, CDR2 LQKENI. The CDR3 covers 17 residues. V was clipped by 3 bases and J by 2 bases, with 18 bases between them. CDR3 in amino acids: CASSPSLSALFTDTQYF. CDR3 nucleotides: TGTGCCAGCTCACCCAGCCTGTCCGCCCTCTTCACAGATACGCAGTATTTT.

Concerning this clonotype: The junction departs from germline at one end; a sequencing error may be responsible. The rearrangement links TRBV5-1 to TRBJ2-7, with D possibly matching TRBD1 (6 bases). The germline CDR1 and CDR2 sequences are SGHRS and YFSETQ. The CDR3 spans 13 residues. The CDR3 sequence is CASSQGRAYEQHF. DNA of the CDR3: TGCGCCAGTAGTCAGGGGCGAGCCTACGAGCAGCACTTC.

Many counts were recorded for this clonotype. The chain carries TRBV5-5 and TRBJ2-7; 7 positions agree with TRBD2. Germline CDR1 reads SGHKS; CDR2 reads YYEKEE (reference sequence). The CDR3 runs 15 residues. V dropped 4 bases and J dropped 0; count of bases not matched to a gene: 7. The CDR3 here is CASSATGLYSYEQYF. In nucleotides, the CDR3 is TGTGCCAGCAGCGCAACGGGACTATACTCCTACGAGCAGTACTTC.

This clonotype was detected many times. The V call is TRBV28, the J call TRBJ2-3; D could derive from TRBD1 or TRBD2 (5 bases each). The germline gives CDR1 MDHEN, CDR2 SYDVKM. This CDR3 contains 15 residues. Between the trimmed V and J ends, which lost 3 bases and 0 bases, there was a span of 10 bases. The CDR3 protein is CASSFGDGSTDTQYF. CDR3 in DNA: TGTGCCAGCAGTTTCGGGGACGGGAGCACAGATACGCAGTATTTT.

This clonotype was found many times. The chain is built from TRBV18 and TRBJ1-1, with no clear D. Germline V gene data show CDR1 as KGHSH and CDR2 as LQKENI. V was cut by 1 base and J by 0 bases, with 12 bases left in between. This CDR3 has 16 residues. The CDR3 region is CASSPLGQAMNTEAFF. For the CDR3, the DNA is TGTGCCAGCTCACCACTGGGTCAGGCGATGAACACTGAAGCTTTCTTT.

At least ten counts were recorded for this clonotype. The chain couples TRBV20-1 to TRBJ2-1, with 9 bases lining up with TRBD2. Germline CDR1 reads DFQATT; CDR2 reads SNEGSKA (reference sequence). J lost 9 bases, V lost 5 bases, and 11 bases had no gene match. The CDR3 loop spans 14 amino acids. Here the CDR3 DNA reads TGCAGTGCTGGAGCGGGAGGCCCGGAGGCTGAGCAGTTCTTC. Encoded protein: CSAGAGGPEAEQFF.

In this sample, this clonotype turned up many times. J is TRBJ1-4 and V is TRBV7-9; TRBD1 agrees at 8 bases. The V and J ends lost 2 bases and 3 bases, in that order; junction bases with no gene match: 2. From germline, CDR1 is SEHNR and CDR2 FQNEAQ (reference sequence). The CDR3 length is 15 residues. The CDR3 DNA follows: TGTGCCAGCAGCTTAACGACAGGGGCTAATGAAAAACTGTTTTTT. Protein product: CASSLTTGANEKLFF.

For this clonotype: This may be a read error, as it is one base from a much larger clone. The chain joins TRBV18 to TRBJ2-7, with 9 bases matching TRBD1. This CDR3 spans 15 amino acids. CDR1 is KGHSH, CDR2 LQKENI, per germline. The CDR3 sequence is CPSSTTGTGIGEQYF. For the CDR3, the DNA is TGTCCCAGCTCAACGACCGGGACAGGGATAGGCGAGCAGTACTTC.

There are many counts of this clonotype. The V call is TRBV20-1, the J call TRBJ2-7; 7 bases fit TRBD2. The CDR3 consists of 12 residues. Germline CDR1 reads DFQATT; CDR2 reads SNEGSKA (reference sequence). The V segment lost 4 bases and the J segment 3 bases; nucleotides outside the gene matches: 3. This CDR3 reads CSANAGVYEQYF. The CDR3, as DNA: TGCAGTGCTAATGCGGGGGTCTACGAGCAGTACTTC.

This clonotype was observed at least ten times. V usage is TRBV5-1 and J usage is TRBJ2-5, with a tentative D call TRBD2 (6 bases). Trimming took off 0 bases at V and 4 bases at J, with 19 bases between the two ends. Germline lookup yields CDR1 SGHRS and CDR2 YFSETQ. The CDR3 is 17 residues long. The CDR3 reads CASSLEAGPRYSETQYF. The DNA for the CDR3 is TGCGCCAGCAGCTTGGAGGCGGGACCACGATACTCAGAGACCCAGTACTTC.

This clonotype was seen at least ten times. V gene TRBV20-1 combines with J gene TRBJ2-3, with 8 bases aligning to TRBD2. The germline gives CDR1 DFQATT, CDR2 SNEGSKA (reference sequence). The CDR3 is 13 residues long. V trimming: 8 bases; J trimming: 0 bases; junction bases outside the gene matches: 4. CDR3 bases: TGCAGTACAAGACTAGCGAGCACAGATACGCAGTATTTT. Protein product: CSTRLASTDTQYF.

This clonotype was counted at least ten times. This sequence joins TRBV29-1 and TRBJ2-6; 8 positions match TRBD2. V shed 6 bases, J shed 0 bases, and the junction held 10 bases outside the gene matches. This CDR3 spans 17 amino acids. Germline CDR1 SQVTM, CDR2 ANQGSEA. CDR3 DNA sequence: TGCAGCGTCCAAATGGCGGGAGGCCCCTCTGGGGCCAACGTCCTGACTTTC. Protein product: CSVQMAGGPSGANVLTF.

This clonotype was seen many times. The chain couples TRBV28 to TRBJ1-4, with D perhaps TRBD1 (5 bases). CDR3 size: 15 residues. The germline gives CDR1 MDHEN, CDR2 SYDVKM. V was pared by 5 bases and J by 5 bases, with 15 bases between. The CDR3 DNA reads TGTGCCAGCAGTCCAGAAGTTGAGGGGAATGAAAAACTGTTTTTT. Amino acid sequence: CASSPEVEGNEKLFF.

Regarding this clonotype: A read error is possible here, since a much larger clone lies one base away. The genes are TRBV10-3 and TRBJ2-7, with no clear D. Germline CDR1 ENHRY, CDR2 SYGVKD. V lost 11 bases and J lost 8, with 19 bases in between. The CDR3 runs to 12 residues. CDR3 sequence: CALKGPANKQYF. CDR3 in DNA: TGTGCCTTGAAAGGACCGGCCAACAAGCAGTACTTC.

With respect to this clonotype: One base away lies a much larger clone, so this may be a sequencing read error. The chain joins TRBV12-3 or TRBV12-4 to TRBJ2-7, with a tentative D call TRBD2 (6 bases). The CDR3 runs to 12 residues. CDR3 region: CASSRGAYERYF. CDR3 coding DNA: TGTGCCAGCAGCCGCGGGGCCTACGAGCGGTACTTC.

At least ten counts were recorded for this clonotype. The gene calls are TRBV12-3 or TRBV12-4 and TRBJ1-2; possible D gene TRBD1, 5 bases. This CDR3 is built from 14 residues. Trimming left V 6 bases short and J 7 bases short, with 18 bases between. In DNA, the CDR3 is TGTGCCAGCAGAATAGGGGCCCGGAGGGGTGGCTACACCTTC. It translates to CASRIGARRGGYTF.

The chain carries TRBV19 and TRBJ1-2, with D unresolved. The CDR3 is 18 amino acids. Between the trimmed V and J ends, which lost 4 bases and 0 bases, there was a span of 21 bases. Germline CDR1 and CDR2: LNHDA and SQIVND (reference sequence). The CDR3 here is CASSNEDLRRYPNYGYTF. CDR3 sequence (DNA): TGTGCCAGTAGTAATGAGGACCTCAGGCGCTATCCTAACTATGGCTACACCTTC. The full variable domain, in which reference TRBV19 and TRBJ1-2 provide the parts outside the CDR3, is DGGITQSPKYLFRKEGQNVTLSCEQNLNHDAMYWYRQDPGQGLRLIYYSQIVNDFQKGDIAEGYSVSREKKESFPLTVTSAQKNPTAFYLCASSNEDLRRYPNYGYTFGSGTRLTVV.